The 13 T cell receptor beta chains given below trace back to one sample, sequenced in a study of CD8 T cells in ankylosing spondylitis (dated by TCRdb to the late 2010s). Findings and caveats that apply to the study as a whole: A TCR beta motif of several highly homologous amino acid variants appeared characteristic of blood from ankylosing spondylitis patients.

Their specific antigens are unknown. The method was 5' RACE. Reads for this sample came from an Illumina HiSeq 2500. Using fastp trimming at Q25 and MiXCR clonotype assembly, TCRdb reanalyzed the public sequencing data and kept in-frame beta chains. Entries are consolidated by CDR3 protein sequence, retaining the most common genes and DNA. Within this sample are fewer than 750,000 distinct CDR3 sequences, with around 20% of them counted one time only. The top ten hold under 20% of the sample. Sequenced: blood, either unsorted or a sorted T cell fraction (not recorded which). The receptors come from a male donor with ankylosing spondylitis.

This clonotype was counted only a few times. The V gene is TRBV2, the J gene TRBJ2-1; the D gene is possibly TRBD2 (6 bases). Trimming took off 7 bases at V and 2 bases at J, with 15 bases between the two ends. Germline loops: CDR1 SNHLY, CDR2 FYNNEI. This CDR3 is built from 15 residues. The CDR3 loop is CASNLGDSAYNEQFF. CDR3 in DNA: TGTGCCAGCAATTTAGGGGACTCGGCCTACAATGAGCAGTTCTTC. The variable domain in full, completed from reference TRBV2 and TRBJ2-1, reads EPEVTQTPSHQVTQMGQEVILRCVPISNHLYFYWYRQILGQKVEFLVSFYNNEISEKSEIFDDQFSVERPDGSNFTLKIRSTKLEDSAMYFCASNLGDSAYNEQFFGPGTRLTVL.

This clonotype turned up a few times. The CDR3 nucleotides are TGTGCCAGCATGCCGGGGGGGATTAGCAATCAGCCCCAGCATTTT. Translating gives CASMPGGISNQPQHF. The chain has TRBV12-3 or TRBV12-4 and TRBJ1-5, with TRBD1 as a possible D gene (5 bases). The V end was cut by 7 bases, the J end by 0 bases, with 13 bases between. The CDR3 is 15 residues long.

This clonotype has just a few counts. J is TRBJ1-6 and V is TRBV18; a weak D match, TRBD1 (6 bases). Trimming removed 2 bases at V and 7 bases at J, with 12 bases between. The germline V gene encodes CDR1 KGHSH and CDR2 LQKENI. The CDR3 runs to 15 residues. CDR3: CASSPSGTNNSPLHF. As DNA, the CDR3 is TGTGCCAGCTCACCATCCGGGACAAACAATTCACCCCTCCACTTT.

This clonotype was counted between two and nine times. The CDR3 region is CASSSVGVNNSPLHF. The CDR3 DNA reads TGTGCCAGCAGCTCCGTAGGGGTCAATAATTCACCCCTCCACTTT. The chain carries TRBV5-5 and TRBJ1-6, with TRBD1 as a possible D gene (5 bases). Trimming removed 3 bases from V and 5 bases from J, with 12 bases in between. The germline V gene encodes CDR1 SGHKS and CDR2 YYEKEE (reference sequence). This CDR3 comprises 15 residues.

This clonotype was seen many times. The chain combines TRBV7-2 with TRBJ1-1; D uncertain. V dropped 1 base and J dropped 7 bases, with 10 bases sitting between them. Germline V gene data show CDR1 as SGHTA and CDR2 as FQGNSA. The CDR3 runs 13 residues. CDR3 in amino acids: CASSLGTAYEAFF. DNA for the CDR3: TGTGCCAGCAGCTTAGGGACGGCATATGAAGCTTTCTTT.

This clonotype showed up just a few times. The gene calls are TRBV9 and TRBJ2-6; D is perhaps TRBD2 (6 bases). Deletions cut 3 bases from V and 2 bases from J, with 9 bases between. In germline, CDR1 is SGDLS, CDR2 YYNGEE. CDR3 length: 15 amino acids. CDR3 coding DNA: TGTGCCAGCAGCGCGGAGGGAGCTGGGGCCAACGTCCTGACTTTC. Its translation: CASSAEGAGANVLTF.

The chain has TRBV30 and TRBJ2-7, with D possibly TRBD1 on 5 matching bases. With 4 bases removed from V and 0 bases from J, the gap between germline ends came to 13 bases. Germline assignment: CDR1 GTSNPN and CDR2 SVGIG (reference sequence). The CDR3 has 14 amino acids. CDR3 region: CAWIWGPSSYEQYF. The CDR3 DNA reads TGTGCCTGGATTTGGGGCCCCAGCTCCTACGAGCAGTACTTC.

This chain links TRBV7-9 with TRBJ2-3; possible D gene TRBD1, 6 bases. Germline loops: CDR1 SEHNR, CDR2 FQNEAQ (reference sequence). This CDR3 spans 17 amino acids. Trimming cost V 2 bases and J 2 bases, with 17 bases left between them. The CDR3: CASSLPSGEQATDTQYF. In DNA, the CDR3 is TGTGCCAGCAGCTTACCGTCAGGGGAACAGGCCACAGATACGCAGTATTTT.

In this sample, this clonotype turned up once. The chain uses TRBV9 and TRBJ2-7, with D tentatively TRBD2 (5 bases). CDR3 length: 14 residues. Germline values: CDR1 SGDLS, CDR2 YYNGEE. V was pared by 3 bases and J by 3 bases, with 13 bases between. CDR3 nucleotide sequence: TGTGCCAGCAGCGCACAAGGACTGTTCTACGAGCAGTACTTC. Residues: CASSAQGLFYEQYF.

J is TRBJ2-1 and V is TRBV24-1; TRBD2 matches at 8 bases. The CDR3 spans 15 residues. Germline assignment: CDR1 KGHDR and CDR2 SFDVKD. Unmatched junction bases numbered 10, after V lost 3 bases and J lost 10 bases. DNA of the CDR3: TGTGCCACCAGTGATAAAGCGGGAGTTGGGCAGGAGCAGTTCTTC. Protein: CATSDKAGVGQEQFF.

The chain combines TRBV12-3 or TRBV12-4 with TRBJ2-2; the D gene is possibly TRBD2 (6 bases). Between the trimmed V and J ends, which lost 5 bases and 4 bases, there was a span of 26 bases. The CDR3 has 19 amino acids. Written as DNA, the CDR3 is TGTGCCAGCAGTCCCCCGGAGGGGCGCGCATGGGCGGGCACCGGGGAGCTGTTTTTT. Translation gives CASSPPEGRAWAGTGELFF.

The chain links TRBV6-1 to TRBJ2-2; TRBD2 might be the D (6 bases). V was pared by 3 bases and J by 3 bases, with 11 bases between. This CDR3 spans 15 amino acids. Germline V gene sequence: CDR1 MNHNS, CDR2 SASEGT. The CDR3 nucleotides are TGTGCCAGCAGTGATGCGGGGCATTACACCGGGGAGCTGTTTTTT. Translating it yields CASSDAGHYTGELFF.

The chain recombines TRBV5-1 with TRBJ1-2, with TRBD1 matching 7 bases. CDR3 length: 15 residues. V was pared by 0 bases and J by 4 bases, with 6 bases of the junction left unmatched. In germline, CDR1 is SGHRS, CDR2 YFSETQ. CDR3 DNA: TGCGCCAGCAGCTTGGCCGGCAGGGGGGCCTATGGCTACACCTTC. Amino acid sequence: CASSLAGRGAYGYTF.